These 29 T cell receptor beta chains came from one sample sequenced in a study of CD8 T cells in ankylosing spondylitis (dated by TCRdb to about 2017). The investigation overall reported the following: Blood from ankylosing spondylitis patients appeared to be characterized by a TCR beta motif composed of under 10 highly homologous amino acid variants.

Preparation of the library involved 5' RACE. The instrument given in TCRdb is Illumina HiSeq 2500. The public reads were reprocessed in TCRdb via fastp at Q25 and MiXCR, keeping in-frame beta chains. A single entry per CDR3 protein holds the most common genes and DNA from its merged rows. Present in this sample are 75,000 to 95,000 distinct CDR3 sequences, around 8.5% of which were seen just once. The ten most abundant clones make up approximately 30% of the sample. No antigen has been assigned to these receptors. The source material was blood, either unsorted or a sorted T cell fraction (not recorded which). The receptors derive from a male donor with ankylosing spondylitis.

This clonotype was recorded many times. The CDR3 here is CASSLNLAGYTGELFF. DNA for the CDR3: TGTGCCAGCAGTTTAAATCTCGCGGGGTACACCGGGGAGCTGTTTTTT. The chain couples TRBV12-3 or TRBV12-4 to TRBJ2-2, with D perhaps TRBD2 (6 bases). Trimming removed 2 bases from V and 3 bases from J, with 13 bases in between. This CDR3 has 16 amino acids.

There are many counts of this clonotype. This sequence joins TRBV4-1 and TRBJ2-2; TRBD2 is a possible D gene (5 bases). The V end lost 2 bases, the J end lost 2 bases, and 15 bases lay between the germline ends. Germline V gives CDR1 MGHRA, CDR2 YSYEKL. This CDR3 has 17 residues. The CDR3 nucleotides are TGCGCCAGCAGCCAAAGTAAGCGGTTACTCAACACCGGGGAGCTGTTTTTT. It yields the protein CASSQSKRLLNTGELFF.

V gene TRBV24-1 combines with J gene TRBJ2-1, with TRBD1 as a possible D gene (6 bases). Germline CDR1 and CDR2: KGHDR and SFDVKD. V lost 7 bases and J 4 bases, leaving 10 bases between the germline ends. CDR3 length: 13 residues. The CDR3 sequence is CATSSGQYNEQFF. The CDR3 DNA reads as TGTGCCACCAGCTCAGGACAGTACAATGAGCAGTTCTTC.

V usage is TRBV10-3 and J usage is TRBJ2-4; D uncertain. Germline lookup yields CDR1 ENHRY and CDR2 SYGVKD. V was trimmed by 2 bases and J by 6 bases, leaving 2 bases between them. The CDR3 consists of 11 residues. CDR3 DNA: TGTGCCATCAGTGAGGGAAACATTCAGTACTTC. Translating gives CAISEGNIQYF.

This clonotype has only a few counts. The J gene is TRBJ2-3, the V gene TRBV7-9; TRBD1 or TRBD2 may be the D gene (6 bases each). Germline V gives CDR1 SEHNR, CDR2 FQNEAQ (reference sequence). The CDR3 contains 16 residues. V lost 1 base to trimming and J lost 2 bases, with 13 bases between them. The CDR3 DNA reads TGTGCCAGCAGCTTAGTTCAGGGGAGGTTCACAGATACGCAGTATTTT. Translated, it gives CASSLVQGRFTDTQYF.

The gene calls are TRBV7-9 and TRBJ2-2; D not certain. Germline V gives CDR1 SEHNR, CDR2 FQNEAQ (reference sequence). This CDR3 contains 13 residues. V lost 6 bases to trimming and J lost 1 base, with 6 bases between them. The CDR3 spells CASRDMNTGELFF. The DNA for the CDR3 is TGTGCCAGCAGGGATATGAACACCGGGGAGCTGTTTTTT.

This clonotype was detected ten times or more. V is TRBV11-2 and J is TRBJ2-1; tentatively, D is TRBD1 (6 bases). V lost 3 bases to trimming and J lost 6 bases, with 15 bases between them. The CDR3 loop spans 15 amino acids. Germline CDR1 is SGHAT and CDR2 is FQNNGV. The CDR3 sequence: CASSLGAGNVNEQFF. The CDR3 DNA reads TGTGCCAGCAGCTTGGGGGCAGGGAATGTCAATGAGCAGTTCTTC.

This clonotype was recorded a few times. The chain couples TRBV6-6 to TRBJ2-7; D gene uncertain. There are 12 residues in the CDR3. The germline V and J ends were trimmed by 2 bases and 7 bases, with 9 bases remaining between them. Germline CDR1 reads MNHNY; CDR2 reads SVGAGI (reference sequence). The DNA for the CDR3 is TGTGCCAGCAGTTACAGGGCTGGGGAGCAGTACGTC. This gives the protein CASSYRAGEQYV.

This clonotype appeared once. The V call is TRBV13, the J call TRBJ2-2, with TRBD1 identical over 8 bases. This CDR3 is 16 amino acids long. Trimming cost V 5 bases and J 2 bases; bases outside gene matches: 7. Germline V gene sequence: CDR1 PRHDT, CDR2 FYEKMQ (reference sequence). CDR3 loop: CASSPPTGENTGELFF. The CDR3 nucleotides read TGTGCCAGCAGCCCCCCGACAGGGGAAAACACCGGGGAGCTGTTTTTT.

CDR3: CASSWSGEETQYF. Written as DNA, the CDR3 is TGTGCCAGCAGTTGGTCGGGGGAGGAGACCCAGTACTTC. This rearrangement joins TRBV12-3 or TRBV12-4 to TRBJ2-5; D perhaps matches TRBD2 (6 bases). Trimming took 4 bases from V and 5 from J, leaving 11 bases between them. The CDR3 sequence is 13 residues long.

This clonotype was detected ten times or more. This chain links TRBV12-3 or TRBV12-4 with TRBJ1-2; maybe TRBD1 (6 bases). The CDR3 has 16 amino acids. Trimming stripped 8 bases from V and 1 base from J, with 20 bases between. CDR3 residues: CASLGTGRNLNYGYTF. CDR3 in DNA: TGTGCCAGCCTCGGAACAGGGAGAAACCTTAACTATGGCTACACCTTC.

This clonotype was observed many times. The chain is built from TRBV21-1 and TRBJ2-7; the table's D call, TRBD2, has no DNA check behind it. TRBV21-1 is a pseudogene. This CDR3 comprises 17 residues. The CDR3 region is CASSTSPLAGETNEQYF. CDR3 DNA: TGTGCCAGCAGCACCTCACCTCTAGCGGGAGAAACAAACGAGCAGTACTTC.

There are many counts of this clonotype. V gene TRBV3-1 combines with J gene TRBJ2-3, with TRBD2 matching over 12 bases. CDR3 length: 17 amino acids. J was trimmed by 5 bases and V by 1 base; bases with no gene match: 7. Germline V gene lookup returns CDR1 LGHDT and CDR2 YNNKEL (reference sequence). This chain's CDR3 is CASSQVLAGGVGDTQYF. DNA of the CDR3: TGTGCCAGCAGCCAAGTCCTAGCGGGAGGGGTCGGAGATACGCAGTATTTT.

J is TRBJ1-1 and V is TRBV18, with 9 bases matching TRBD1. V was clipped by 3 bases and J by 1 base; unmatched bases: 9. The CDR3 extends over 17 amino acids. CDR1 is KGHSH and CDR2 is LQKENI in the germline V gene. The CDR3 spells CASSPIPTGGGNTEAFF. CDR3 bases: TGTGCCAGCTCACCCATCCCCACAGGGGGCGGGAACACTGAAGCTTTCTTT.

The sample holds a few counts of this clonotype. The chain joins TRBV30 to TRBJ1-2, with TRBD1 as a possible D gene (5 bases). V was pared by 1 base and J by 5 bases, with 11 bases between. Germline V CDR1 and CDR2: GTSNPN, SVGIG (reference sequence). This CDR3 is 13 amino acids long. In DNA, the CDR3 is TGTGCCTGGAGTGACGGGGGAGGGTATGGCTACACCTTC. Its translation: CAWSDGGGYGYTF. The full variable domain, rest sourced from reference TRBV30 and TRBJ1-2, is SQTIHQWPATLVQPVGSPLSLECTVEGTSNPNLYWYRQAAGRGLQLLFYSVGIGQISSEVPQNLSASRPQDRQFILSSKKLLLSDSGFYLCAWSDGGGYGYTFGSGTRLTVV.

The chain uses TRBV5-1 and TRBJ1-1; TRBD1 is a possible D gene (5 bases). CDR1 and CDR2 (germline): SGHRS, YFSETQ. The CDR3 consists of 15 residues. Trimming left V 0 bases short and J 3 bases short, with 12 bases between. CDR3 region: CASSLGWGTYTEAFF. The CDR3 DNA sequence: TGCGCCAGCAGCTTGGGATGGGGGACCTACACTGAAGCTTTCTTT. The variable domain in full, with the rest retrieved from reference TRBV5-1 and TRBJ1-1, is KAGVTQTPRYLIKTRGQQVTLSCSPISGHRSVSWYQQTPGQGLQFLFEYFSETQRNKGNFPGRFSGRQFSNSRSEMNVSTLELGDSALYLCASSLGWGTYTEAFFGQGTRLTVV.

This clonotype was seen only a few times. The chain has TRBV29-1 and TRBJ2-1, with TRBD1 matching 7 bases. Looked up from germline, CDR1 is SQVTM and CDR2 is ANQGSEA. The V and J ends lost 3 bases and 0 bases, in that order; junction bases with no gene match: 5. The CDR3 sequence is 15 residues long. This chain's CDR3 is CSVEGDSSSYNEQFF. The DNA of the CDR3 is TGCAGCGTTGAGGGGGACAGTAGCTCCTACAATGAGCAGTTCTTC.

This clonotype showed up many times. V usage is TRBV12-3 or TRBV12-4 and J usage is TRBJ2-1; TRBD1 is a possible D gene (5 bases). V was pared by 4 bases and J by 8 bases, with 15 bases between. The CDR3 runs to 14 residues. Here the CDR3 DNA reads TGTGCCAGCAGTTATGGGTCAGGGCTCGATGAGCAGTTCTTC. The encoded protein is CASSYGSGLDEQFF.

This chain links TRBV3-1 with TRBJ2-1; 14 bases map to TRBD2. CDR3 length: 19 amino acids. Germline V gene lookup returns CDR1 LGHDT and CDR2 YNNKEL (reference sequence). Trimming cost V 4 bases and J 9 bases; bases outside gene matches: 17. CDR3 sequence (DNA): TGTGCCAGCAGCCGGAGCGGGACTAGCGGGGGTTTGACCCACGGTGAGCAGTTCTTC. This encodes CASSRSGTSGGLTHGEQFF.

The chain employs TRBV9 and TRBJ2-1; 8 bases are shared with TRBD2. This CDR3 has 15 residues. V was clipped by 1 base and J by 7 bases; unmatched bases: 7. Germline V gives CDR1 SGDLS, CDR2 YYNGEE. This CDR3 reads CASSVKKREYNEQFF. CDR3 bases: TGTGCCAGCAGCGTAAAAAAGCGGGAGTATAATGAGCAGTTCTTC.

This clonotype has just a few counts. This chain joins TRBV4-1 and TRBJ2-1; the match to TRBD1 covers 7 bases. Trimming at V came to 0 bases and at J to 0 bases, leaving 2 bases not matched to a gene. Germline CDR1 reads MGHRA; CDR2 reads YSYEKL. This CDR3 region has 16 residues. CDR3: CASSQEDRSSYNEQFF. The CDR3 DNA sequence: TGCGCCAGCAGCCAAGAGGACAGGAGCTCCTACAATGAGCAGTTCTTC.

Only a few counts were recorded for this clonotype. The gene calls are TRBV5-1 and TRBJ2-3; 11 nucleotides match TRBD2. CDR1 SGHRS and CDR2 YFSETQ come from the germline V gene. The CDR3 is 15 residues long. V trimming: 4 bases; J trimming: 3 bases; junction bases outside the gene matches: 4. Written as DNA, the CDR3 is TGCGCCAGCAGCCCGGGGACTAGCGGAACAGATACGCAGTATTTT. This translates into CASSPGTSGTDTQYF.

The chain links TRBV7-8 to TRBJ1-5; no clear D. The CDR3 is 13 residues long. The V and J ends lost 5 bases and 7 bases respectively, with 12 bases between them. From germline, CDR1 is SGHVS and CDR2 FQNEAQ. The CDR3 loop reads CASSQESRQPQHF. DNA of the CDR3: TGTGCCAGCAGCCAAGAATCACGGCAGCCCCAGCATTTT.

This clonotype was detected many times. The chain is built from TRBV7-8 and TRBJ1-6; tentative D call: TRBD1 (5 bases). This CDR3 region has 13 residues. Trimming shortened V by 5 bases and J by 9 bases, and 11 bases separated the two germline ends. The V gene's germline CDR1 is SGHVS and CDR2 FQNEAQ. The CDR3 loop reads CASSPGGTSPLHF. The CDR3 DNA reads TGTGCCAGCAGCCCCGGGGGTACTTCACCCCTCCACTTT.

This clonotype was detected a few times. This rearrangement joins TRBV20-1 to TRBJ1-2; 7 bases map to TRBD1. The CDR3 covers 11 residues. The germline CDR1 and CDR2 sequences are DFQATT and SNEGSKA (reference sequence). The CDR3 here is CRGDSSYGYTF. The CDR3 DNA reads TGCAGGGGGGACAGTAGCTATGGCTACACCTTC.

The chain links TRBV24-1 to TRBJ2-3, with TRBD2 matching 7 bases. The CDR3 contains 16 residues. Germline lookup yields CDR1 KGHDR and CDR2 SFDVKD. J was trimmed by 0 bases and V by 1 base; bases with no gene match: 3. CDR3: CATSDFLADSTDTQYF. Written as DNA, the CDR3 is TGTGCCACCAGTGATTTTCTAGCGGATAGCACAGATACGCAGTATTTT.

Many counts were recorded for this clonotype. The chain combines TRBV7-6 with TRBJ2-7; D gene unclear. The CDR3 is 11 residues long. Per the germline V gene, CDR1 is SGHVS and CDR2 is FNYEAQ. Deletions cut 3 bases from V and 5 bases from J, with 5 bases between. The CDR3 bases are TGTGCCAGCAGCTTGGGGAACGAGCAGTACTTC. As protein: CASSLGNEQYF.

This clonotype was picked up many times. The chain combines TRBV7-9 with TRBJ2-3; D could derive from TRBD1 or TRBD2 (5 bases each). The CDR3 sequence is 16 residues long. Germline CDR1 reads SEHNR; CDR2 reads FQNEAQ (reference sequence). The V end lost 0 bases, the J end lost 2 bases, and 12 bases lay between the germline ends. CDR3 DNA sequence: TGTGCCAGCAGCTTAGCCGGGGCAGGGACCACAGATACGCAGTATTTT. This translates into CASSLAGAGTTDTQYF.

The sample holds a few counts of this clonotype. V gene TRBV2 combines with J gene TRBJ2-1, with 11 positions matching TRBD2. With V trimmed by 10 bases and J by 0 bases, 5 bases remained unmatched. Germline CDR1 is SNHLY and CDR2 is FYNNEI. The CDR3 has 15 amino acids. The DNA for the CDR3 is TGTGCCATCGTTAGCGGGAGGGGCTCCTACAATGAGCAGTTCTTC. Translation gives CAIVSGRGSYNEQFF.